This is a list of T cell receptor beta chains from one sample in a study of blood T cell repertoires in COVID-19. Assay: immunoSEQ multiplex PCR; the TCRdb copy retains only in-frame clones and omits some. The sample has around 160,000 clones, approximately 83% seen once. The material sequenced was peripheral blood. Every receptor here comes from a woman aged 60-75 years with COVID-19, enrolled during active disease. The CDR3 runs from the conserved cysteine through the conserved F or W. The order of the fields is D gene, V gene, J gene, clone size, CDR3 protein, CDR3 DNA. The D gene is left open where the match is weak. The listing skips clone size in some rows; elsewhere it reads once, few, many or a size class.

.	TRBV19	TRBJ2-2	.	CASTQGQNTGELFF	TGTGCCAGTACCCAGGGACAGAACACCGGGGAGCTGTTTTTT
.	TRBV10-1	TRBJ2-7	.	CASSESWAPYEQYF	TGCGCCAGCAGTGAGTCCTGGGCCCCCTACGAGCAGTACTTC
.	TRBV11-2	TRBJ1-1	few	CASSLYRATEAFF	TGTGCCAGCAGCCTGTACAGGGCCACTGAAGCTTTCTTT
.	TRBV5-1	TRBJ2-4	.	CASSLSVGGRNIQYF	TGCGCCAGCAGCTTGTCGGTGGGGGGGCGTAACATTCAGTACTTC
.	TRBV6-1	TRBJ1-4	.	CASSEAAGLNEKLFF	TGTGCCAGCAGTGAAGCGGCAGGGTTAAATGAAAAACTGTTTTTT
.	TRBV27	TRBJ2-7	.	CASSPGPLPYEQYF	TGTGCCAGTTCCCCAGGGCCCCTTCCCTACGAGCAGTACTTC
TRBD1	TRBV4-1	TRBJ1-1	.	CASSQLPGQAMNTEAFF	TGCGCCAGCAGCCAACTCCCGGGACAGGCAATGAACACTGAAGCTTTCTTT
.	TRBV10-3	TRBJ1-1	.	CAIREAGDMNTEAFF	TGTGCCATCAGAGAAGCGGGGGACATGAACACTGAAGCTTTCTTT
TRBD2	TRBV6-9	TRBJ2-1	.	CASSYTQTSGGDNEQFF	TGTGCCAGCAGTTATACCCAGACTAGCGGGGGGGACAATGAGCAGTTCTTC
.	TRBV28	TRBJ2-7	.	CASSFSLASLSYEQYF	TGTGCCAGCAGTTTCTCTCTGGCTTCGCTGTCCTACGAGCAGTACTTC
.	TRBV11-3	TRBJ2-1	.	CASSLGAGISYNEQFF	TGTGCCAGCAGCTTAGGTGCAGGGATCTCCTACAATGAGCAGTTCTTC
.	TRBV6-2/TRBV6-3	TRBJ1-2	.	CASSPSHSAGGYTF	TGTGCCAGCAGTCCAAGCCACAGTGCTGGCGGCTACACCTTC
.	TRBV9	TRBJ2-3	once	CASSVGGAADTDTQYF	TGTGCCAGCAGCGTAGGGGGCGCGGCGGACACAGATACGCAGTATTTT
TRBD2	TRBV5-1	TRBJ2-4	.	CASSLSGGNIQYF	TGCGCCAGCAGCTTGTCGGGGGGTAACATTCAGTACTTC
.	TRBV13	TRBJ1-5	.	CASSLGPRARSNQPQHF	TGTGCCAGCAGCTTAGGCCCCAGGGCTCGTAGCAATCAGCCCCAGCATTTT
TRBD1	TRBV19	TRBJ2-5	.	CASSPSRQGSQETQYF	TGTGCCAGTAGTCCATCCAGACAGGGGTCACAAGAGACCCAGTACTTC
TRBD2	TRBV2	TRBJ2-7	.	CASSEARLAGLRAEQYF	TGTGCCAGCAGTGAAGCGCGACTAGCGGGCCTGCGGGCCGAGCAGTACTTC